This T cell receptor beta chain appears in the sequencing data of a study of brain metastases from non-small cell lung cancer (dated by TCRdb to the late 2010s). For context, the study as a whole: In non-small-cell lung cancer patients, the researchers characterized the immune microenvironment of brain metastases and primary tumors that had been resected as matched pairs.

A cohort of 30 to 40 patients with surgically resected non-small-cell lung cancer, for whom both primary tumor and brain metastasis specimens were available, was included. Archival formalin-fixed, paraffin-embedded tissues were used as the tumor specimens. The paper's findings and limits, for the study overall: Paired brain metastases and primary tumors largely shared TCR repertoires, although T-cell densities in the metastases were sparse. T-cell clones appeared expanded in approximately 61% of brain metastases relative to the matched primary tumors. T-cell infiltration was lower in brain metastases than in primary tumors (P < 0.001).

This clone was counted once. Its antigen is not yet known. Base qualities are missing; no much larger clone stands one base away. Libraries were made using the immunoSEQ multiplex PCR assay. Alongside a 770-gene immune expression panel, the team sequenced the T-cell receptor beta chain repertoire. Here the immuneACCESS table is served through TCRdb, limited to in-frame sequences with V and J called. Missing clones are a known gap in these copies; in checked studies unresolved V genes cover under half, and the rest lacks a known reason. In this sample the table shows 2,500 to 3,000 clones, 65% to 90% of which occur a single time. The top ten clones comprise roughly a sixth of the sample. Per the germline V gene, SGHTA is the CDR1 and FQGTGA is the CDR2. From its cysteine to its phenylalanine, the CDR3 spans 14 amino acids. Of the read, only the CDR3 DNA is kept; its 42 bases are in frame from base 1. V is pared back by 1 base and J by 4 bases, with 7 bases lying between the germline termini.

Material for sequencing was primary lung tumor tissue. The meaning of the sample's cell subset or site label: primary lung tumor paired with brain metastasis. This clonotype originated in a donor aged 40 or over with non-small cell lung cancer. The chain is assembled from TRBV7-3 and TRBJ2-2; D gene: possibly TRBD2, on 5 matching bases. The CDR3 region reads CASSLNRGTGELFF. The base sequence is TGTGCCAGCAGCTTAAACCGGGGCACCGGGGAGCTGTTTTTT.